These T cell receptor beta chains were read from a single sample in a study of shared clonotypes between healthy human individuals. Assay used: immunoSEQ multiplex PCR; TCRdb lists only in-frame clones, some missing. The sample contains about 1,900,000 clones, roughly 95% of which appear only once. The sample was naive CD8+ T cells sorted from blood. The receptors shown here come from a man between 18 and 35 years old in good health. Both conserved end residues are part of each CDR3. The D gene is left open where the match is weak. Part of the rows lack a size; the others show once, few, many or a class for expanded clones.

TRBV7-9,TRBD1,-,TRBJ1-2,CASTTYDREYGYGYTF,TGTGCCAGCACCACGTACGACAGGGAATATGGCTATGGCTACACCTTC
TRBV5-1,TRBD1,-,TRBJ2-7,CASSYRQGSSYEQYF,TGCGCCAGCAGCTATCGACAGGGGAGCTCCTACGAGCAGTACTTC
TRBV6-4,-,-,TRBJ2-3,CASSETVGPTDTQYF,TGTGCCAGCAGTGAAACAGTGGGTCCCACAGATACGCAGTATTTT
TRBV4-3,TRBD1,-,TRBJ2-5,CASSQAGGLGETQYF,TGCGCCAGCAGCCAAGCAGGGGGCTTAGGGGAGACCCAGTACTTC
TRBV5-1,-,-,TRBJ2-7,CASSRVSQAYEQYF,TGCGCCAGCAGCCGAGTTAGCCAGGCCTACGAGCAGTACTTC
TRBV30,-,-,TRBJ2-2,CAWTSGDSGGELFF,TGTGCCTGGACTTCGGGTGATTCGGGCGGGGAGCTGTTTTTT
TRBV4-1,TRBD1,-,TRBJ2-7,CASSPRQGSYEQYF,TGCGCCAGCAGCCCAAGACAGGGCTCCTACGAGCAGTACTTC
TRBV28,-,-,TRBJ1-1,CASSGGEGANTEAFF,TGTGCCAGCAGTGGAGGGGAGGGCGCGAACACTGAAGCTTTCTTT
TRBV27,-,-,TRBJ2-7,CASRRLNSYEQYF,TGTGCCAGCAGGAGACTGAATTCCTACGAGCAGTACTTC
TRBV7-8,-,few,TRBJ1-1,CASSLGSVNTEAFF,TGTGCCAGCAGCTTAGGCTCTGTGAACACTGAAGCTTTCTTT
TRBV5-6,TRBD1,-,TRBJ1-2,CASSLGTGEFYNGYTF,TGTGCCAGCAGCTTGGGGACAGGGGAGTTCTATAATGGCTACACCTTC
TRBV7-9,-,-,TRBJ1-5,CASSLGTSVDQPQHF,TGTGCCAGCAGCTTAGGGACTTCGGTGGATCAGCCCCAGCATTTT
TRBV5-4,TRBD1,-,TRBJ2-7,CASSLIGTGAYEQYF,TGTGCCAGCAGTTTGATTGGGACAGGGGCCTACGAGCAGTACTTC
TRBV4-1,TRBD1,-,TRBJ2-1,CASSQVSGQGLYNEQFF,TGCGCCAGCAGCCAAGTGTCGGGACAGGGGCTGTACAATGAGCAGTTCTTC
TRBV19,-,-,TRBJ1-2,CASSIDGANYGYTF,TGTGCCAGTAGTATAGATGGCGCTAACTATGGCTACACCTTC
TRBV2,-,once,TRBJ2-7,CASSEIWDDSYEQYF,TGTGCCAGCAGTGAAATCTGGGACGACTCCTACGAGCAGTACTTC
TRBV5-4,-,-,TRBJ1-2,CASRGGMVGYTF,TGTGCCAGCAGGGGTGGTATGGTTGGCTACACCTTC
TRBV9,-,-,TRBJ2-7,CASSPRGGFEQYF,TGTGCCAGCAGCCCCAGAGGGGGGTTCGAGCAGTACTTC
TRBV10-3,TRBD1,-,TRBJ2-7,CAISEVGTGVNEQYF,TGTGCCATCAGTGAGGTCGGGACAGGGGTCAACGAGCAGTACTTC
TRBV10-3,-,-,TRBJ2-5,CAISESRGLETQYF,TGTGCCATCAGTGAGTCTAGGGGCTTGGAGACCCAGTACTTC
TRBV2,-,-,TRBJ2-7,CASREGTLDSYEQYF,TGTGCCAGCAGGGAAGGGACCTTAGACTCCTACGAGCAGTACTTC
TRBV6-5,-,-,TRBJ2-7,CASSPLGGEQYF,TGTGCCAGCAGTCCTTTGGGGGGCGAGCAGTACTTC
TRBV5-4,TRBD2,-,TRBJ2-1,CASSRLAGADNEQFF,TGTGCCAGCAGCCGACTAGCGGGAGCCGACAATGAGCAGTTCTTC
TRBV4-3,TRBD2,few,TRBJ2-2,CASSQDWTSGSPGELFF,TGCGCCAGCAGCCAAGATTGGACTAGCGGGAGTCCCGGGGAGCTGTTTTTT
TRBV30,TRBD1,-,TRBJ2-7,CAWALGQGISYEQYF,TGTGCCTGGGCCCTAGGACAGGGGATTTCCTACGAGCAGTACTTC
TRBV30,-,-,TRBJ2-7,CAWRPGFYEQYF,TGTGCCTGGAGACCCGGGTTCTACGAGCAGTACTTC
TRBV9,TRBD1,-,TRBJ1-1,CASSATGGTEAFF,TGTGCCAGCAGCGCGACAGGGGGGACTGAAGCTTTCTTT
TRBV27,-,once,TRBJ2-7,CATGDYEQYF,TGTGCCACCGGGGACTACGAGCAGTACTTC
TRBV28,-,-,TRBJ2-2,CASSLLGRVNTGELFF,TGTGCCAGCAGTTTATTGGGCAGGGTCAACACCGGGGAGCTGTTTTTT
TRBV11-2,-,-,TRBJ1-6,CASSLENRVGSPLHF,TGTGCCAGCAGCTTAGAGAACAGGGTTGGGTCACCCCTCCACTTT
TRBV5-1,-,-,TRBJ2-5,CASSLLSVAQETQYF,TGCGCCAGCAGCTTGTTGTCGGTAGCTCAAGAGACCCAGTACTTC
TRBV6-1,TRBD1,-,TRBJ1-2,CASRDRNYNYGYTF,TGTGCCAGCAGGGACAGGAATTACAACTATGGCTACACCTTC
TRBV4-3,TRBD1,-,TRBJ2-7,CASSQGTGGLSYEQYF,TGCGCCAGCAGCCAGGGAACAGGGGGCCTTTCCTACGAGCAGTACTTC
TRBV15,-,-,TRBJ2-3,CATSRSGTHTDTQYF,TGTGCCACCAGCAGGTCCGGGACCCACACAGATACGCAGTATTTT
TRBV30,-,-,TRBJ2-7,CAWGVESGLYEQYF,TGTGCCTGGGGGGTGGAGTCGGGCCTTTACGAGCAGTACTTC
TRBV4-1,TRBD1,-,TRBJ2-7,CASSQAGTVTYEQYF,TGCGCCAGCAGCCAAGCCGGGACAGTAACCTACGAGCAGTACTTC
TRBV7-9,-,-,TRBJ2-1,CASTVPGFSYNEQFF,TGTGCCAGCACCGTGCCCGGCTTCTCCTACAATGAGCAGTTCTTC
TRBV5-1,TRBD2,-,TRBJ2-3,CASSLLGAGGPDTQYF,TGCGCCAGCAGCCTTTTGGGAGCGGGAGGTCCAGATACGCAGTATTTT
TRBV9,TRBD2,once,TRBJ2-7,CASSVGGTNYEQYF,TGTGCCAGCAGCGTAGGGGGGACTAACTACGAGCAGTACTTC